This is a list of T cell receptor beta chains from one sample in a study of blood T cell repertoires in COVID-19. This table comes from immunoSEQ multiplex PCR, and its TCRdb copy is limited to in-frame clones, with some not included. The sample lists about 78,000 clones, about 89% seen once, with about 2.1% in the top ten. The material sequenced was peripheral blood. Every receptor here comes from a woman aged 55-75 years with acute or convalescent COVID-19. Both conserved end residues are part of each CDR3. The D gene is left open where the match is weak. Not every row has a clone size; where given, it reads once, few, many or a size class.

V	D	length	size	J	CDR3	DNA
TRBV7-2	.	15	.	TRBJ2-3	CASSLAVTGTDTQYF	TGTGCCAGCAGCTTAGCCGTCACAGGGACAGATACGCAGTATTTT
TRBV7-8	TRBD1	13	few	TRBJ2-7	CASRNRDRYEQYF	TGTGCCAGCAGGAACCGGGACAGATACGAGCAGTACTTC
TRBV6-5	.	15	.	TRBJ2-3	CASSYSGEGTDTQYF	TGTGCCAGCAGTTACTCAGGGGAGGGCACAGATACGCAGTATTTT
TRBV28	.	13	.	TRBJ2-7	CASSLPTGGEQYF	TGTGCCAGCAGTTTACCGACAGGTGGCGAGCAGTACTTC
TRBV3-1/TRBV3-2	TRBD2	15	.	TRBJ2-7	CASSQSLAGDYEQYF	TGTGCCAGCAGCCAGAGCCTAGCGGGAGACTACGAGCAGTACTTC
TRBV5-1	.	15	.	TRBJ1-1	CASSFSSGVNTEAFF	TGCGCCAGCAGCTTCTCGTCGGGAGTGAACACTGAAGCTTTCTTT
TRBV4-3	.	14	.	TRBJ2-7	CASSPSWGVHEQYF	TGCGCCAGCAGCCCCTCTTGGGGGGTCCACGAGCAGTACTTC
TRBV18	TRBD2	17	.	TRBJ2-5	CASSPPSLAGVWETQYF	TGTGCCAGCTCACCACCTTCTCTAGCGGGAGTTTGGGAGACCCAGTACTTC
TRBV11-3	TRBD1	15	.	TRBJ2-1	CASSAARDRGNEQFF	TGTGCCAGCAGCGCGGCCCGGGACAGGGGAAATGAGCAGTTCTTC
TRBV18	TRBD2	17	once	TRBJ2-3	CASSPPGLAGGTDTQYF	TGTGCCAGCTCACCACCTGGACTAGCGGGGGGCACAGATACGCAGTATTTT
TRBV29-1	TRBD2	16	few	TRBJ2-7	CSVHGGLAGSSYEQYF	TGCAGCGTCCACGGGGGTCTAGCGGGGTCATCCTACGAGCAGTACTTC
TRBV18	TRBD1	13	.	TRBJ1-1	CASSGQGDTEAFF	TGTGCCAGCTCGGGACAGGGTGACACTGAAGCTTTCTTT
TRBV30	.	12	.	TRBJ2-7	CAWGVSSYEQYF	TGTGCCTGGGGGGTGAGTTCCTACGAGCAGTACTTC
TRBV9	TRBD1	15	.	TRBJ2-3	CASSPLGQGADTQYF	TGTGCCAGCAGCCCTCTTGGACAGGGGGCAGATACGCAGTATTTT
TRBV28	TRBD1	15	.	TRBJ1-5	CASSPGQGANQPQHF	TGTGCCAGCAGCCCAGGACAGGGGGCCAATCAGCCCCAGCATTTT
TRBV6-4	.	14	.	TRBJ2-1	CASTQEQGGDEQFF	TGTGCCAGCACCCAGGAACAGGGCGGCGATGAGCAGTTCTTC
TRBV30	TRBD2	16	.	TRBJ2-1	CAWSVFGGGPYNEQFF	TGTGCCTGGAGTGTTTTTGGCGGGGGGCCCTACAATGAGCAGTTCTTC
TRBV7-2	TRBD1	15	.	TRBJ1-2	CASSLTTGGYDGYTF	TGTGCCAGCAGCTTAACGACAGGGGGCTACGATGGCTACACCTTC
TRBV18	.	13	.	TRBJ2-1	CASSPPGLDEQFF	TGTGCCAGCTCACCACCGGGACTCGATGAGCAGTTCTTC
TRBV19	.	12	.	TRBJ2-1	CASVDYTNEQFF	TGTGCCAGTGTAGACTACACGAATGAGCAGTTCTTC
TRBV19	.	15	.	TRBJ2-7	CASSSPPGSPYEQYF	TGTGCCAGTAGTAGTCCTCCCGGGTCCCCCTACGAGCAGTACTTC
TRBV27	.	15	.	TRBJ1-1	CASSTVGQRNTEAFF	TGTGCCAGCAGCACAGTCGGACAGAGGAACACTGAAGCTTTCTTT
TRBV6-6	TRBD1	14	.	TRBJ2-7	CASSVGTATYEQYF	TGTGCCAGCAGTGTCGGGACAGCCACCTACGAGCAGTACTTC